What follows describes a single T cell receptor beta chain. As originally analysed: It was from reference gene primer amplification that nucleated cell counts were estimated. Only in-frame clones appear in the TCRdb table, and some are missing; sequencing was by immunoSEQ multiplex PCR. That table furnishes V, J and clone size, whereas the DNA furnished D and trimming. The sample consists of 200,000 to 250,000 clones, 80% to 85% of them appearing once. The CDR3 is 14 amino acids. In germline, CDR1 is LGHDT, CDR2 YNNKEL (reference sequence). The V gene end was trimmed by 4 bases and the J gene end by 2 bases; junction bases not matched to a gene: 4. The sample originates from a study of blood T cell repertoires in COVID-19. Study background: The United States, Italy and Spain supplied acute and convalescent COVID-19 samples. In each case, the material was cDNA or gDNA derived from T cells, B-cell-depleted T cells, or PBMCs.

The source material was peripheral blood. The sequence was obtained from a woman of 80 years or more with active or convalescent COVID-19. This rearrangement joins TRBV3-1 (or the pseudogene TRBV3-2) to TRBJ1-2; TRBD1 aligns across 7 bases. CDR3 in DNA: TGTGCCAGCAGCCCCGGACAGGCGAACTATGGCTACACCTTC. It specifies CASSPGQANYGYTF.